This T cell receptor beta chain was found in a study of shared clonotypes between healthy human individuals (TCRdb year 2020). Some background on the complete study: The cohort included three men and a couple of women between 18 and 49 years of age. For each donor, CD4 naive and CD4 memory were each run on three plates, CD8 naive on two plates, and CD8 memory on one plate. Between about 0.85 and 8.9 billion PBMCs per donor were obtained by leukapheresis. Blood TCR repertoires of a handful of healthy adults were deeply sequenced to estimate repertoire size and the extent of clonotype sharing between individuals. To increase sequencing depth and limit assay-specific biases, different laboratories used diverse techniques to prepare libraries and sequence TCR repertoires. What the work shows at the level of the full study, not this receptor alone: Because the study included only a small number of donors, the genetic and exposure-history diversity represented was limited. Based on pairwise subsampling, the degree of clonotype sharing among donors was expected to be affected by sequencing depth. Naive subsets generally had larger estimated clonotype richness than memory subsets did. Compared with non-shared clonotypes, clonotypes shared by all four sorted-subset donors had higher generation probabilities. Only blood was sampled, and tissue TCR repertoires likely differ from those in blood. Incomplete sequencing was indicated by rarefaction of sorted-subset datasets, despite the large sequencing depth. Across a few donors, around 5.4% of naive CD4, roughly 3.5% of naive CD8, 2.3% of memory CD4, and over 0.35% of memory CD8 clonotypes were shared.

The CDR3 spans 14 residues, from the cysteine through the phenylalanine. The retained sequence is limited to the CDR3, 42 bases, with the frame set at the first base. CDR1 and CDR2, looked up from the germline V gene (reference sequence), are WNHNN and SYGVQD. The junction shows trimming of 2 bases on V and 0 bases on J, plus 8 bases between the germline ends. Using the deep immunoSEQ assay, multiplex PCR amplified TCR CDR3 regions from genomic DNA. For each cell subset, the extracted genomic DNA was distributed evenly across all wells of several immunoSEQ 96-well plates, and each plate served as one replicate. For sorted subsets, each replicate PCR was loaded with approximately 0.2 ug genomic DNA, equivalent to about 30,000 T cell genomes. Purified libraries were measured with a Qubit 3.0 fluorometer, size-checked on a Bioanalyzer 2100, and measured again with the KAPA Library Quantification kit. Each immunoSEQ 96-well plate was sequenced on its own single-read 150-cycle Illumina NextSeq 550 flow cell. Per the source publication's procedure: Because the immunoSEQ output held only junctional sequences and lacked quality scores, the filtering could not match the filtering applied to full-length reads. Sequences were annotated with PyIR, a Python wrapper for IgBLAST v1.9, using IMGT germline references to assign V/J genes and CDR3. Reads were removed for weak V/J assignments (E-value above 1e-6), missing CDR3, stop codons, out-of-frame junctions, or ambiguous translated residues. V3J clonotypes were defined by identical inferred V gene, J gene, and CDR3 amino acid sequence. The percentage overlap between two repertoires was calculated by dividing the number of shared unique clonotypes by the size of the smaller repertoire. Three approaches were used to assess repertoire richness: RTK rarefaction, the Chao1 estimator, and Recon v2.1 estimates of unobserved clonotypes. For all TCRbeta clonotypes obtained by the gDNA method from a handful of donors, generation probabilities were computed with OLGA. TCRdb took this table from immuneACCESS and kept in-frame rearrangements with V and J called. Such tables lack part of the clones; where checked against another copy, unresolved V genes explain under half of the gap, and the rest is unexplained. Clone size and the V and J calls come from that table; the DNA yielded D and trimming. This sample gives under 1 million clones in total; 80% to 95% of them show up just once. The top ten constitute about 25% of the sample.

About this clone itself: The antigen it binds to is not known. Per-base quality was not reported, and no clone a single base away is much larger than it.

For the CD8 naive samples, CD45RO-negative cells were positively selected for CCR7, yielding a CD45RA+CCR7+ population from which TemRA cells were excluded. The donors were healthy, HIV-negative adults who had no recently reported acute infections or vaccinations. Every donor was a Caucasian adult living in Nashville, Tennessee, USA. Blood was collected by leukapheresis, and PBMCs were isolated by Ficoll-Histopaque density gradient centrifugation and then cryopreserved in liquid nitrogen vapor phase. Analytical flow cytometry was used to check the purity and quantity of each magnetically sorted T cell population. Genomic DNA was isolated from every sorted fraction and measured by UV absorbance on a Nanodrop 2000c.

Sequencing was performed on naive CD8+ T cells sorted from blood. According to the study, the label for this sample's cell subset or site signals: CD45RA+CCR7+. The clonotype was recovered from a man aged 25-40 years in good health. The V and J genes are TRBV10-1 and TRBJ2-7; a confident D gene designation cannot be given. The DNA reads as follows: TGCGCCAGCAGTGAGACAGAGAGCTCCTACGAGCAGTACTTC. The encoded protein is CASSETESSYEQYF.